This T cell receptor beta chain was sequenced in a study of T cells in Graves' hyperthyroidism and ophthalmopathy. Study outcomes and limitations: The authors' 13 V-J model separated ophthalmopathy from stable hyperthyroidism.

RNA transcripts were the template for amplifying TCR beta CDR3 regions. First-round RT-PCR targeting the TCR CDR3 was performed with the HTBI primer set. TCRdb reprocessed the multiplex PCR reads via MiXCR and lists one record per CDR3 protein. The sample comprises 300,000 to 400,000 distinct CDR3 sequences, around 13% of which are singletons, and approximately 10% rests with the top ten. Concerning this clonotype: What it binds is not known.

Used for diagnoses were clinical symptoms, serum thyroxine and TRAb, thyroid ultrasound and orbital computed tomography. The source material was blood. This TCR came from a woman in her sixties or seventies with Graves' hyperthyroidism.

In DNA, the CDR3 is TGCAGTGCTAATTTCCGACAGGGGTGGAATGAGCAGTTCTTC. It yields the protein CSANFRQGWNEQFF. This rearrangement joins TRBV20-1 to TRBJ2-1; 8 bases match TRBD1. The CDR3 covers 14 residues. V dropped 4 bases and J dropped 7; count of bases not matched to a gene: 9. Germline CDR1 DFQATT, CDR2 SNEGSKA (reference sequence).